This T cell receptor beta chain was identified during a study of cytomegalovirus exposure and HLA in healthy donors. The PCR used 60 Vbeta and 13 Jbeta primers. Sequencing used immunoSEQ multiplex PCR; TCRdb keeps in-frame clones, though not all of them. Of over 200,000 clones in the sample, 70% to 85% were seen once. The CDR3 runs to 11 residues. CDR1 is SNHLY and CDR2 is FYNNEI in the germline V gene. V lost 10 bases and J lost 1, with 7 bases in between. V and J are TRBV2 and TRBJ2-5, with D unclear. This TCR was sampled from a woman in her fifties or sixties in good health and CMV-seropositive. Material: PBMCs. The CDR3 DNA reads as TGTGCCACTCCACTCCAAGAGACCCAGTACTTC. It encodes CATPLQETQYF.